These 17 T cell receptor beta chains originate from one sample sequenced in a study of blood T cell repertoires in COVID-19. Sequencing was performed with immunoSEQ multiplex PCR; in TCRdb, only in-frame clones are kept and a portion is missing. In the table there are roughly 150,000 clones, approximately 84% of which are singletons. Sequencing input: peripheral blood. These receptors were collected from a woman older than 75 with acute or convalescent COVID-19.

The chain couples TRBV5-1 to TRBJ1-3, with 11 bases matching TRBD1. V gave up 0 bases and J gave up 0 bases; unmatched junction bases: 5. Per germline, CDR1 SGHRS and CDR2 YFSETQ. This CDR3 has 18 amino acids. CDR3 region: CASSLDGTGGSSGNTIYF. CDR3 nucleotide sequence: TGCGCCAGCAGCTTGGATGGGACAGGGGGTAGCTCTGGAAACACCATATATTTT.

This clone was seen once. The chain has TRBV30 and TRBJ2-7, with 9 bases lining up with TRBD2. CDR3 length: 14 residues. The trim removed 7 bases at V and 7 bases at J, leaving 14 bases unmatched. Germline V gene lookup returns CDR1 GTSNPN and CDR2 SVGIG (reference sequence). The CDR3 sequence is CALGVTGLAREQYF. CDR3 bases: TGTGCCTTGGGAGTGACCGGACTAGCGCGTGAGCAGTACTTC.

Here the CDR3 reads CASSRGYQETQYF. In DNA form, the CDR3 reads TGTGCCAGCAGTAGGGGCTACCAAGAGACCCAGTACTTC. This chain joins TRBV6-5 and TRBJ2-5; maybe TRBD1 (5 bases). The V and J ends lost 5 bases and 0 bases respectively, with 7 bases between them. CDR1 and CDR2 from the germline V gene are MNHEY and SVGAGI. The CDR3 spans 13 residues.

The chain combines TRBV24-1 with TRBJ2-2; 7 bases are shared with TRBD1. This CDR3 spans 16 amino acids. CDR1 is KGHDR, CDR2 SFDVKD, per germline. The V and J ends lost 3 bases and 5 bases, in that order; junction bases with no gene match: 8. CDR3 in DNA: TGTGCCACCAGTGATCCTTTGACAGGGCGGACCGGGGAGCTGTTTTTT. It specifies CATSDPLTGRTGELFF.

V and J are TRBV10-2 and TRBJ1-1; no reliable D call. From germline, CDR1 is WSHSY and CDR2 SAAADI. V was trimmed by 0 bases and J by 3 bases, leaving 8 bases between them. The CDR3 covers 14 residues. CDR3 DNA sequence: TGCGCCAGCAGTGAGTCTGGGAGGGACACTGAAGCTTTCTTT. Protein: CASSESGRDTEAFF.

The V call is TRBV12-3 or TRBV12-4, the J call TRBJ1-1, with 7 bases that match TRBD1. V trimming: 6 bases; J trimming: 6 bases; junction bases outside the gene matches: 7. The CDR3 totals 13 residues. The CDR3 loop is CASSRDRVAEAFF. CDR3 DNA: TGTGCCAGCAGCCGTGACAGGGTCGCTGAAGCTTTCTTT.

The chain joins TRBV7-2 to TRBJ2-3; D not resolved. The V end lost 5 bases, the J end lost 0 bases, and 15 bases lay between the germline ends. CDR3 size: 16 residues. Germline values: CDR1 SGHTA, CDR2 FQGNSA. CDR3 sequence (DNA): TGTGCCAGCAGCCCATGGTCTAGACTTAGCACAGATACGCAGTATTTT. Protein sequence: CASSPWSRLSTDTQYF.

The V call is TRBV3-1 (or the pseudogene TRBV3-2), the J call TRBJ2-7, with D possibly TRBD2 on 7 matching bases. CDR1 and CDR2 from the germline V gene are LGHDT and YNNKEL (reference sequence). Trimming left V 5 bases short and J 6 bases short, with 17 bases between. The CDR3 runs to 14 residues. The CDR3 protein is CASSSRGGGVEQYF. CDR3 in DNA: TGTGCCAGCAGCTCAAGGGGGGGAGGGGTCGAGCAGTACTTC.

The chain combines TRBV21-1 with TRBJ2-1; the D call of TRBD2 is as the table states it, not checked on the DNA. TRBV21-1 is termed a pseudogene. This CDR3 region has 17 residues. The CDR3 loop reads CASSTGLAGGWANEQFF. In nucleotides, the CDR3 is TGTGCCAGCAGCACTGGGCTAGCGGGAGGATGGGCCAATGAGCAGTTCTTC.

The J gene is TRBJ2-2, the V gene TRBV7-9; D is possibly TRBD2 (6 bases). V was clipped by 5 bases and J by 0 bases, with 10 bases between them. The CDR3 consists of 15 residues. Germline V gives CDR1 SEHNR, CDR2 FQNEAQ (reference sequence). CDR3 in amino acids: CASSRWGANTGELFF. The CDR3 nucleotides are TGTGCCAGCAGCCGGTGGGGGGCGAACACCGGGGAGCTGTTTTTT.

The J gene is TRBJ2-7, the V gene TRBV28, with D unresolved. The CDR3 runs 10 residues. V was pared by 8 bases and J by 3 bases, with 5 bases between. From germline, CDR1 is MDHEN and CDR2 SYDVKM. The CDR3 bases are TGTGCCAGCGGCTTCTACGAGCAGTACTTC. As protein: CASGFYEQYF.

This chain connects TRBV5-4 to TRBJ2-3; TRBD1 matches at 9 bases. The CDR3 sequence is 15 residues long. CDR1 is SGHNT and CDR2 is YYREEE in the germline V gene (reference sequence). V was clipped by 4 bases and J by 6 bases; unmatched bases: 9. The CDR3, as DNA: TGTGCCAGCAGCCCAAAAGCCGGGACAGGGGATACGCAGTATTTT. It specifies CASSPKAGTGDTQYF.

The V call is TRBV7-2, the J call TRBJ2-1; TRBD2 agrees at 9 bases. After removal of 6 bases from V and 5 bases from J, the junction contained 8 bases not matched to a gene. This CDR3 spans 15 amino acids. CDR1 SGHTA and CDR2 FQGNSA come from the germline V gene. The CDR3 is CASSLTSGAHNEQFF. CDR3 in DNA: TGTGCCAGCAGTTTGACTAGCGGAGCCCACAATGAGCAGTTCTTC.

This clone appeared once. The chain carries TRBV19 and TRBJ1-4, with D unclear. The CDR3 runs to 15 residues. Germline V gene data show CDR1 as LNHDA and CDR2 as SQIVND (reference sequence). The V end lost 3 bases, the J end lost 3 bases, and 11 bases lay between the germline ends. CDR3 residues: CASSIFATANEKLFF. CDR3 DNA: TGTGCCAGTAGTATTTTCGCCACAGCTAATGAAAAACTGTTTTTT.

The rearrangement uses TRBV19 and TRBJ1-5; D remains ambiguous. The CDR3 extends over 13 amino acids. Trimming left V 7 bases short and J 7 bases short, with 14 bases between. Germline assignment: CDR1 LNHDA and CDR2 SQIVND (reference sequence). CDR3 coding DNA: TGTGCCAGTAACTCAATGGGCGTACAGCCCCAGCATTTT. Translated: CASNSMGVQPQHF.

V gene TRBV27 combines with J gene TRBJ2-3; D is undetermined. Trimming took 4 bases from V and 1 from J, leaving 12 bases between them. The CDR3 length is 15 residues. Germline V gene data show CDR1 as MNHEY and CDR2 as SMNVEV (reference sequence). This chain's CDR3 is CASSSLAARTDTQYF. The CDR3 DNA sequence: TGTGCCAGCAGTTCATTAGCTGCCCGCACAGATACGCAGTATTTT.

The chain combines TRBV6-2 or TRBV6-3 with TRBJ1-2; 8 bases are a match to TRBD1. Germline V gene lookup returns CDR1 MNHEY and CDR2 SVGEGT. The ends lost 5 bases at V and 3 bases at J; junction bases unmatched: 8. The CDR3 consists of 15 residues. CDR3 amino acids: CASSILGQEYYGYTF. The CDR3 coding sequence is TGTGCCAGCAGTATTCTGGGACAGGAGTACTATGGCTACACCTTC.